One and the same sample provided the 30 T cell receptor beta chains below, sequenced in a study of T cell repertoires in cytomegalovirus infection. TCRdb used MiXCR to reprocess the reads, holding one entry per CDR3 protein. The sample has approximately 990,000 distinct CDR3 sequences; around 31% are singletons. Their target antigens are unknown. This material consisted of cultured CD8+ T cells from PBMCs, taken from culture after CMV antigen stimulation. The receptors were gathered from a human donor in good health (CMV status not recorded). Some clones in this sample may be carry-over from other donors' samples.

V usage is TRBV6-5 and J usage is TRBJ2-1; 9 positions agree with TRBD1. After removal of 2 bases from V and 8 bases from J, the junction contained 4 bases not matched to a gene. CDR3 size: 14 residues. Germline values: CDR1 MNHEY, CDR2 SVGAGI. CDR3: CASSYGTGRDEQFF. The CDR3 DNA reads TGTGCCAGCAGTTACGGGACAGGGAGGGATGAGCAGTTCTTC.

This chain connects TRBV6-2 or TRBV6-3 to TRBJ2-1; D not certain. CDR1 MNHEY and CDR2 SVGEGT come from the germline V gene. The CDR3 runs to 18 residues. The germline V and J ends were trimmed by 2 bases and 3 bases, with 20 bases remaining between them. The CDR3 region has the DNA TGTGCCAGCAGTTACCCTTTATTGGCGACCATACTCTACAATGAGCAGTTCTTC. This translates into CASSYPLLATILYNEQFF.

This clonotype came up a few times. The V call is TRBV4-1, the J call TRBJ2-3; D gene ambiguous. Germline V gene sequence: CDR1 MGHRA, CDR2 YSYEKL. Trimming shortened V by 0 bases and J by 9 bases, and 7 bases separated the two germline ends. This CDR3 is 12 amino acids long. The DNA of the CDR3 is TGCGCCAGCAGCCAAGATCTAAGCACGCAGTATTTT. Translated: CASSQDLSTQYF.

V is TRBV19 and J is TRBJ1-1, with unresolved D. The CDR3 is 15 amino acids. V lost 3 bases and J 4 bases, leaving 15 bases between the germline ends. The germline gives CDR1 LNHDA, CDR2 SQIVND (reference sequence). Here the CDR3 reads CASSILRGSGTEAFF. The CDR3 DNA sequence: TGTGCCAGTAGTATCCTTCGGGGATCGGGCACTGAAGCTTTCTTT.

This clonotype was detected a few times. The chain has TRBV7-3 and TRBJ2-2; D is unresolved. From germline, CDR1 is SGHTA and CDR2 FQGTGA. V was shortened by 6 bases and J by 4 bases, with 6 bases between the two germline ends. The CDR3 has 12 residues. CDR3: CASRATTGELFF. The CDR3 bases are TGTGCCAGCAGAGCAACCACCGGGGAGCTGTTTTTT.

The chain uses TRBV10-3 and TRBJ2-3, with D perhaps TRBD1 (5 bases). The CDR3 extends over 19 amino acids. V was clipped by 2 bases and J by 2 bases, with 23 bases between them. Germline CDR1 is ENHRY and CDR2 is SYGVKD. For the CDR3, the DNA is TGTGCCATCAGTGAGCCTCACGTTATGGCAGGGCTGGACACAGATACGCAGTATTTT. This sequence encodes CAISEPHVMAGLDTDTQYF.

This clonotype was observed a few times. The genes are TRBV4-2 and TRBJ2-7, with a tentative D call TRBD1 (6 bases). Trimming took 0 bases from V and 2 from J, leaving 11 bases between them. CDR1 and CDR2 (germline): LGHNA, YNFKEQ. The CDR3 spans 15 residues. CDR3 residues: CASSQDRTGTYEQYF. CDR3 sequence (DNA): TGTGCCAGCAGCCAAGATCGTACAGGGACCTACGAGCAGTACTTC.

A few counts support this clonotype. The rearrangement uses TRBV6-5 and TRBJ1-6; D gene unclear. This CDR3 spans 14 amino acids. Trimming took off 0 bases at V and 7 bases at J, with 7 bases between the two ends. Germline V gene sequence: CDR1 MNHEY, CDR2 SVGAGI. CDR3 amino acids: CASSYSQVNSPLHF. In DNA form, the CDR3 reads TGTGCCAGCAGTTACTCGCAGGTGAATTCACCCCTCCACTTT.

The chain has TRBV5-1 and TRBJ2-3; D might be TRBD1 (5 bases). The CDR3 has 13 amino acids. The germline V gene encodes CDR1 SGHRS and CDR2 YFSETQ. Trimming took off 4 bases at V and 8 bases at J, with 14 bases between the two ends. CDR3 coding DNA: TGCGCCAGCAGCGGGGAAGGGGTTGGTACGCAGTATTTT. Translation: CASSGEGVGTQYF.

This clonotype was counted many times. The gene calls are TRBV6-1 and TRBJ1-1; D perhaps matches TRBD1 (6 bases). The V and J ends lost 8 bases and 5 bases respectively, with 21 bases between them. Germline CDR1 MNHNS, CDR2 SASEGT. The CDR3 runs to 15 residues. The CDR3 spells CASDPKQGLSTEAFF. The CDR3, as DNA: TGTGCCAGCGATCCGAAACAGGGATTAAGTACTGAAGCTTTCTTT.

This chain uses TRBV11-2 with TRBJ2-2; D gene ambiguous. The V gene lost 3 bases and the J gene lost 3 bases, with 11 bases spanning the gap. The CDR3 spans 15 residues. The germline gives CDR1 SGHAT, CDR2 FQNNGV. The CDR3 nucleotides read TGTGCCAGCAGCTTCACGGGTTTGGACACCGGGGAGCTGTTTTTT. Its protein product is CASSFTGLDTGELFF.

This clonotype was seen a few times. The V gene is TRBV25-1, the J gene TRBJ1-4; a weak D match, TRBD1 (5 bases). Trimming took 2 bases from V and 8 from J, leaving 12 bases between them. Germline CDR1 MGHDK, CDR2 SYGVNS. CDR3 size: 14 residues. For the CDR3, the DNA is TGTGCCAGCAGTGAAAGGGTAGAGGGGGAAAAACTGTTTTTT. Its protein product is CASSERVEGEKLFF.

This clonotype has more than one count but fewer than ten. The gene calls are TRBV29-1 and TRBJ2-1; a possible D gene is TRBD1 (6 bases). V lost 4 bases to trimming and J lost 0 bases, with 13 bases between them. This CDR3 comprises 15 residues. Germline CDR1 and CDR2: SQVTM and ANQGSEA. DNA of the CDR3: TGCAGCGTTGCGGGACAACTTTTCTCCTACAATGAGCAGTTCTTC. Translation gives CSVAGQLFSYNEQFF.

This clonotype was seen more than once but under ten times. The rearrangement joins TRBV5-4 to TRBJ2-5; 12 nucleotides match TRBD2. Trimming removed 0 bases from V and 3 bases from J; junction bases left unmatched: 6. CDR3 length: 17 residues. Per the germline V gene, CDR1 is SGHNT and CDR2 is YYREEE (reference sequence). CDR3 DNA sequence: TGTGCCAGCAGCTTGGGCCTAGCGGGGGGGCTGGAAGAGACCCAGTACTTC. Protein: CASSLGLAGGLEETQYF.

This clonotype was picked up a small number of times. J is TRBJ2-5 and V is TRBV2, with D possibly being TRBD1 (6 bases). Germline V CDR1 and CDR2: SNHLY, FYNNEI. The CDR3 contains 13 residues. Trimming removed 7 bases at V and 5 bases at J, with 14 bases between. This chain's CDR3 is CASNGRGSETQYF. CDR3 bases: TGTGCCAGCAACGGCAGGGGAAGTGAGACCCAGTACTTC.

This clonotype was seen only a few times. This chain uses TRBV7-9 with TRBJ1-1; 9 bases are shared with TRBD1. The CDR3 totals 18 residues. The V and J ends lost 7 bases and 0 bases, in that order; junction bases with no gene match: 15. The germline gives CDR1 SEHNR, CDR2 FQNEAQ (reference sequence). The CDR3 DNA is TGTGCCAGCAACTATAGACAGGGGGGCTCCCTAATGAACACTGAAGCTTTCTTT. It is translated as CASNYRQGGSLMNTEAFF.

This clonotype was seen once. The chain links TRBV6-2 or TRBV6-3 to TRBJ2-7, with D tentatively TRBD2 (5 bases). The CDR3 is made up of 14 amino acids. Per germline, CDR1 MNHEY and CDR2 SVGEGT. V lost 0 bases to trimming and J lost 4 bases, with 10 bases between them. The DNA for the CDR3 is TGTGCCAGCAGTTACTCTCGAGCGGAGTACGAGCAGTACGTC. Residues: CASSYSRAEYEQYV.

This clonotype was seen only a few times. The chain employs TRBV4-2 and TRBJ1-1, with no clear D. This CDR3 has 15 amino acids. CDR1 and CDR2 (germline): LGHNA, YNFKEQ. The germline V and J ends were trimmed by 0 bases and 0 bases, with 8 bases remaining between them. CDR3 residues: CASSQDTGLNTEAFF. DNA for the CDR3: TGTGCCAGCAGCCAAGATACCGGGTTGAACACTGAAGCTTTCTTT.

The chain is built from TRBV12-3 or TRBV12-4 and TRBJ2-1; D might be TRBD1 (5 bases). V was cut by 6 bases and J by 8 bases, with 17 bases left in between. This CDR3 comprises 14 residues. The CDR3 DNA reads TGTGCCAGCAGCCTGACAGTCTCCTTCGATGAGCAGTTCTTC. Translating it yields CASSLTVSFDEQFF.

In its sample, this clonotype was seen once. This sequence joins TRBV6-6 and TRBJ2-3; 7 bases line up with TRBD1. The trim removed 2 bases at V and 3 bases at J, leaving 17 bases unmatched. Germline assignment: CDR1 MNHNY and CDR2 SVGAGI (reference sequence). This CDR3 spans 19 amino acids. The CDR3 protein is CASSYDVVSGTVITDTQYF. The CDR3 DNA sequence: TGTGCCAGCAGTTACGACGTTGTCTCCGGGACAGTGATTACAGATACGCAGTATTTT.

The chain joins TRBV28 to TRBJ2-1; 7 bases fit TRBD2. There are 13 residues in the CDR3. Germline lookup yields CDR1 MDHEN and CDR2 SYDVKM. J gave up 6 bases and V 7 bases, and 6 bases lay outside the gene matches. The DNA for the CDR3 is TGTGCCAGCAAACCGCCGGGGGGCAATGAGCAGTTCTTC. Its translation is CASKPPGGNEQFF.

This clonotype was counted a few times. This chain links TRBV7-6 with TRBJ2-1; D gene ambiguous. V gave up 4 bases and J gave up 6 bases, with 13 bases separating them. Per the germline V gene, CDR1 is SGHVS and CDR2 is FNYEAQ. The CDR3 has 14 amino acids. The CDR3 here is CASSWASPPNEQFF. The DNA of the CDR3 is TGTGCCAGCAGCTGGGCTTCCCCCCCCAATGAGCAGTTCTTC.

For this clonotype: This clone may be a read error of a much larger clone one base away. The chain uses TRBV12-5 and TRBJ2-7, with 7 bases aligning to TRBD1. This CDR3 has 13 amino acids. Germline V gene sequence: CDR1 LGHNT, CDR2 FRNRAP. The CDR3 DNA is TGTGCTAGTGATTTGGGGACAGTCTACGAGCAGTACTTC. Its translation: CASDLGTVYEQYF. The full variable domain, with the rest looked up from reference TRBV12-5 and TRBJ2-7, is DARVTQTPRHKVTEMGQEVTMRCQPILGHNTVFWYRQTMMQGLELLAYFRNRAPLDDSGMPKDRFSAEMPDATLATLKIQPSEPRDSAVYFCASDLGTVYEQYFGPGTRLTVT.

In this sample, this clonotype turned up a few times. The chain is built from TRBV7-9 and TRBJ2-7; 7 bases are a match to TRBD1. In germline, CDR1 is SEHNR, CDR2 FQNEAQ (reference sequence). V lost 7 bases to trimming and J lost 1 base; unmatched junction nucleotides: 10. This CDR3 region has 15 residues. The DNA of the CDR3 is TGTGCCAGCAACCCACCGGGACAGCAATCCTACGAGCAGTACGTC. Translating gives CASNPPGQQSYEQYV.

This clonotype was counted between two and nine times. CDR3 bases: TGCGCCAGCAGCCAAGCAACAGTGTACGAGGAGACCCAGTACTTC. Translated, it gives CASSQATVYEETQYF. V and J are TRBV4-1 and TRBJ2-5; no clear D gene. Germline V lookup: CDR1 MGHRA, CDR2 YSYEKL. V was trimmed by 1 base and J by 5 bases, leaving 14 bases between them. The CDR3 consists of 15 residues.

The gene calls are TRBV4-1 and TRBJ1-2; TRBD1 aligns across 10 bases. CDR1 is MGHRA and CDR2 is YSYEKL in the germline V gene. Trimming removed 1 base from V and 8 bases from J; junction bases left unmatched: 7. This CDR3 has 15 amino acids. The CDR3 spells CASSQAVDRGQGYTF. DNA of the CDR3: TGCGCCAGCAGCCAAGCTGTTGACAGGGGGCAAGGCTACACCTTC.

The chain uses TRBV7-9 and TRBJ2-5; D unresolved. V was clipped by 1 base and J by 11 bases, with 11 bases between them. This CDR3 comprises 12 residues. The germline V gene has CDR1 SEHNR and CDR2 FQNEAQ (reference sequence). The CDR3 bases are TGTGCCAGCAGCTTAGACCCTCGCAAGCAGTACTTC. This gives the protein CASSLDPRKQYF.

The CDR3 nucleotides are TGCGCCAGCAGCCAAGTAGGACAGGGCACCTCTTATGGCTACACCTTC. It codes for CASSQVGQGTSYGYTF. This chain joins TRBV4-1 and TRBJ1-2, with TRBD1 matching 8 bases. V gave up 1 base and J gave up 5 bases; unmatched junction bases: 9. CDR3 length: 16 amino acids. CDR1 and CDR2 (germline): MGHRA, YSYEKL.

This clonotype came up a few times. The V and J genes are TRBV12-3 or TRBV12-4 and TRBJ1-2, with D perhaps matching TRBD1 (5 bases). This CDR3 region has 12 residues. V gave up 8 bases and J gave up 3 bases, with 10 bases separating them. This chain's CDR3 is CASFLGDYGYTF. CDR3 DNA: TGTGCCAGCTTCCTGGGGGACTATGGCTACACCTTC.

CDR3 loop: CSARDDTGVHYGYTF. In DNA, the CDR3 is TGCAGTGCTAGAGATGACACAGGGGTTCACTATGGCTACACCTTC. This chain links TRBV20-1 with TRBJ1-2; TRBD1 agrees at 7 bases. Germline loops: CDR1 DFQATT, CDR2 SNEGSKA (reference sequence). V was clipped by 0 bases and J by 3 bases; unmatched bases: 7. The CDR3 is made up of 15 amino acids.